Listed below are T cell receptor beta chains from one sample, sequenced in a study of beta chain features in type 1 diabetes. Assay: immunoSEQ multiplex PCR; the TCRdb copy retains only in-frame clones and omits some. The table has around 330,000 clones, about 11% seen once. What was sequenced was naive CD4+ T cells from blood. Receptor source: a woman aged 25 to 39 in good health. CDR3s include the opening cysteine and the closing phenylalanine or tryptophan. Fields, in order: V gene, clone size, J gene, D gene, CDR3 protein, CDR3 DNA. A D gene is named only where the DNA matches it firmly. Size tells how often a clone was seen (once, few, many) or the class of an expanded clone, and some rows leave it out.

V gene: TRBV7-8
clone size: few
J gene: TRBJ2-5
D gene: .
CDR3 protein: CASSPEGVVQETQYF
CDR3 DNA: TGTGCCAGCAGCCCGGAAGGGGTGGTCCAAGAGACCCAGTACTTC

V gene: TRBV10-3
clone size: few
J gene: TRBJ2-2
D gene: .
CDR3 protein: CAISRAGTNTGELFF
CDR3 DNA: TGTGCCATCAGTCGGGCAGGGACGAACACCGGGGAGCTGTTTTTT

V gene: TRBV5-4
clone size: few
J gene: TRBJ2-3
D gene: TRBD1
CDR3 protein: CASSQTGSSDTQYF
CDR3 DNA: TGTGCCAGCAGCCAGACAGGGAGTTCAGATACGCAGTATTTT

V gene: TRBV9
clone size: .
J gene: TRBJ2-5
D gene: .
CDR3 protein: CASSVGTSETQYF
CDR3 DNA: TGTGCCAGCAGCGTTGGGACTTCTGAGACCCAGTACTTC

V gene: TRBV7-2
clone size: .
J gene: TRBJ1-1
D gene: .
CDR3 protein: CASSLVVRVFNTEAFF
CDR3 DNA: TGTGCCAGCAGCTTAGTGGTCAGGGTATTCAACACTGAAGCTTTCTTT

V gene: TRBV15
clone size: .
J gene: TRBJ1-4
D gene: TRBD1
CDR3 protein: CATSVRQGTNEKLFF
CDR3 DNA: TGTGCCACCAGCGTACGACAGGGGACTAATGAAAAACTGTTTTTT

V gene: TRBV5-4
clone size: few
J gene: TRBJ2-5
D gene: TRBD1
CDR3 protein: CASSQGQGETQYF
CDR3 DNA: TGTGCCAGCAGCCAGGGACAGGGAGAGACCCAGTACTTC

V gene: TRBV28
clone size: few
J gene: TRBJ2-7
D gene: TRBD2
CDR3 protein: CASSTSGSYHEQYF
CDR3 DNA: TGTGCCAGCAGTACCAGCGGGAGCTACCACGAGCAGTACTTC

V gene: TRBV11-3
clone size: .
J gene: TRBJ2-1
D gene: .
CDR3 protein: CASSLGGANAYNEQFF
CDR3 DNA: TGTGCCAGCAGCTTAGGAGGCGCGAACGCCTACAATGAGCAGTTCTTC

V gene: TRBV7-7
clone size: .
J gene: TRBJ2-5
D gene: .
CDR3 protein: CASSLQAQETQYF
CDR3 DNA: TGTGCTAGCAGCTTACAGGCCCAGGAGACCCAGTACTTC

V gene: TRBV14
clone size: few
J gene: TRBJ2-6
D gene: .
CDR3 protein: CASSQVGGSGANVLTF
CDR3 DNA: TGTGCCAGCAGCCAAGTCGGCGGCTCTGGGGCCAACGTCCTGACTTTC

V gene: TRBV6-5
clone size: few
J gene: TRBJ2-7
D gene: TRBD1
CDR3 protein: CASSRRQGIGEQYF
CDR3 DNA: TGTGCCAGCAGCCGAAGACAGGGCATCGGCGAGCAGTACTTC

V gene: TRBV30
clone size: .
J gene: TRBJ1-1
D gene: .
CDR3 protein: CAWDRRTNTEAFF
CDR3 DNA: TGTGCCTGGGACAGGAGAACGAACACTGAAGCTTTCTTT

V gene: TRBV2
clone size: .
J gene: TRBJ2-5
D gene: .
CDR3 protein: CASTSDFGHSRQETQYF
CDR3 DNA: TGTGCCAGCACATCCGACTTTGGACATTCCCGCCAAGAGACCCAGTACTTC

V gene: TRBV4-2
clone size: .
J gene: TRBJ1-5
D gene: .
CDR3 protein: CASSQDLHGGGQPQHF
CDR3 DNA: TGTGCCAGCAGCCAAGATTTGCACGGAGGAGGTCAGCCCCAGCATTTT

V gene: TRBV28
clone size: few
J gene: TRBJ1-3
D gene: TRBD1
CDR3 protein: CASSLAVDRVATIYF
CDR3 DNA: TGTGCCAGCAGTTTAGCCGTGGACAGGGTGGCCACCATATATTTT

V gene: TRBV28
clone size: .
J gene: TRBJ2-1
D gene: TRBD2
CDR3 protein: CALGASGRNEQFF
CDR3 DNA: TGTGCCCTCGGGGCTAGCGGGAGGAATGAGCAGTTCTTC

V gene: TRBV28
clone size: few
J gene: TRBJ2-5
D gene: .
CDR3 protein: CASSNSRGETQYF
CDR3 DNA: TGTGCCAGCAGCAACTCCAGGGGAGAGACCCAGTACTTC

V gene: TRBV5-6
clone size: .
J gene: TRBJ2-2
D gene: TRBD1
CDR3 protein: CASSLAGTGYPGELFF
CDR3 DNA: TGTGCCAGCAGCTTGGCCGGGACAGGGTATCCCGGGGAGCTGTTTTTT

V gene: TRBV18
clone size: few
J gene: TRBJ2-5
D gene: .
CDR3 protein: CASSPLGEETQYF
CDR3 DNA: TGTGCCAGCTCACCGCTAGGGGAAGAGACCCAGTACTTC

V gene: TRBV7-8
clone size: few
J gene: TRBJ2-7
D gene: .
CDR3 protein: CASSPSRTGTYEQYF
CDR3 DNA: TGTGCCAGCAGCCCTTCTCGGACGGGGACCTACGAGCAGTACTTC

V gene: TRBV30
clone size: .
J gene: TRBJ2-7
D gene: .
CDR3 protein: CAWRAGRGKGYEQYF
CDR3 DNA: TGTGCCTGGAGAGCGGGCAGGGGGAAGGGTTACGAGCAGTACTTC

V gene: TRBV5-4
clone size: few
J gene: TRBJ1-3
D gene: TRBD1
CDR3 protein: CASSSTGGSGNTIYF
CDR3 DNA: TGTGCCAGCAGCTCGACAGGGGGATCTGGAAACACCATATATTTT

V gene: TRBV28
clone size: few
J gene: TRBJ2-7
D gene: .
CDR3 protein: CASTGQGIHYEQYF
CDR3 DNA: TGTGCCAGCACCGGGCAGGGGATTCACTACGAGCAGTACTTC

V gene: TRBV5-4
clone size: few
J gene: TRBJ2-2
D gene: .
CDR3 protein: CASSLGLHRVRDTGELFF
CDR3 DNA: TGTGCCAGCAGCTTGGGGCTCCACAGGGTGCGGGACACCGGGGAGCTGTTTTTT

V gene: TRBV11-2
clone size: .
J gene: TRBJ2-3
D gene: TRBD1
CDR3 protein: CASRALTGGGGTDTQYF
CDR3 DNA: TGTGCCAGCAGAGCCCTGACAGGGGGCGGTGGCACAGATACGCAGTATTTT

V gene: TRBV7-2
clone size: .
J gene: TRBJ2-1
D gene: .
CDR3 protein: CASSLSFNEQFF
CDR3 DNA: TGTGCCAGCAGCTTAAGCTTCAATGAGCAGTTCTTC

V gene: TRBV5-6
clone size: .
J gene: TRBJ1-1
D gene: .
CDR3 protein: CASSRTVDTEAFF
CDR3 DNA: TGTGCCAGCAGCCGGACAGTGGACACTGAAGCTTTCTTT

V gene: TRBV29-1
clone size: .
J gene: TRBJ2-5
D gene: .
CDR3 protein: CSYRDAETQYF
CDR3 DNA: TGCAGCTACAGGGACGCAGAGACCCAGTACTTC

V gene: TRBV7-2
clone size: .
J gene: TRBJ2-7
D gene: .
CDR3 protein: CASSLGPVSYEQYF
CDR3 DNA: TGTGCCAGCAGCTTAGGTCCAGTTTCCTACGAGCAGTACTTC

V gene: TRBV18
clone size: few
J gene: TRBJ1-5
D gene: TRBD1
CDR3 protein: CASSPSGQLNNQPQHF
CDR3 DNA: TGTGCCAGCTCACCATCGGGACAGCTAAACAATCAGCCCCAGCATTTT

V gene: TRBV7-2
clone size: .
J gene: TRBJ2-1
D gene: TRBD2
CDR3 protein: CASNSLTSGRPEQFF
CDR3 DNA: TGTGCCAGCAACTCTTTGACTAGCGGGAGGCCAGAGCAGTTCTTC

V gene: TRBV5-6
clone size: .
J gene: TRBJ2-7
D gene: .
CDR3 protein: CASSVKDGSGEQYF
CDR3 DNA: TGTGCCAGCAGCGTGAAGGACGGCTCGGGGGAGCAGTACTTC

V gene: TRBV7-9
clone size: .
J gene: TRBJ2-1
D gene: TRBD1
CDR3 protein: CASSEDRAINEQFF
CDR3 DNA: TGTGCCAGCAGCGAGGACAGGGCTATCAATGAGCAGTTCTTC

V gene: TRBV28
clone size: .
J gene: TRBJ1-5
D gene: TRBD1
CDR3 protein: CASSSTDRVGQPQHF
CDR3 DNA: TGTGCCAGCAGTTCCACGGACAGGGTGGGACAGCCCCAGCATTTT

V gene: TRBV7-7
clone size: few
J gene: TRBJ2-2
D gene: TRBD2
CDR3 protein: CASSEGLAGVGELFF
CDR3 DNA: TGTGCTAGCAGCGAGGGACTAGCGGGAGTTGGGGAGCTGTTTTTT

V gene: TRBV5-6
clone size: few
J gene: TRBJ2-4
D gene: TRBD1
CDR3 protein: CASSTGVISKNIQYF
CDR3 DNA: TGTGCCAGCAGTACAGGGGTGATATCCAAAAACATTCAGTACTTC

V gene: TRBV9
clone size: few
J gene: TRBJ2-2
D gene: TRBD2
CDR3 protein: CASSETSGNTGELFF
CDR3 DNA: TGTGCCAGCAGCGAAACTAGCGGAAACACCGGGGAGCTGTTTTTT

V gene: TRBV5-1
clone size: few
J gene: TRBJ2-7
D gene: .
CDR3 protein: CASSLDRGYEQYF
CDR3 DNA: TGCGCCAGCAGCTTGGATCGGGGGTACGAGCAGTACTTC

V gene: TRBV6-6
clone size: .
J gene: TRBJ2-3
D gene: .
CDR3 protein: CASSYAELATDTQYF
CDR3 DNA: TGTGCCAGCAGTTACGCTGAATTGGCCACAGATACGCAGTATTTT

V gene: TRBV5-1
clone size: few
J gene: TRBJ2-5
D gene: TRBD2
CDR3 protein: CASSLDFAAGGPEYF
CDR3 DNA: TGCGCCAGCAGCTTGGATTTTGCAGCGGGAGGCCCTGAGTACTTC

V gene: TRBV11-2
clone size: few
J gene: TRBJ2-7
D gene: .
CDR3 protein: CASSLGQAPSYEQYF
CDR3 DNA: TGTGCCAGCAGCTTAGGGCAGGCCCCGAGCTACGAGCAGTACTTC

V gene: TRBV20-1
clone size: .
J gene: TRBJ2-1
D gene: .
CDR3 protein: CSARHRNEQFF
CDR3 DNA: TGCAGTGCTAGACACAGGAATGAGCAGTTCTTC

V gene: TRBV28
clone size: few
J gene: TRBJ1-1
D gene: .
CDR3 protein: CASSASQVNTEAFF
CDR3 DNA: TGTGCCAGCAGCGCCTCGCAGGTGAACACTGAAGCTTTCTTT

V gene: TRBV4-3
clone size: .
J gene: TRBJ1-2
D gene: .
CDR3 protein: CASSQDNPPTDYGYTF
CDR3 DNA: TGCGCCAGCAGCCAAGACAACCCACCAACGGACTATGGCTACACCTTC

V gene: TRBV7-3
clone size: few
J gene: TRBJ2-5
D gene: TRBD1
CDR3 protein: CASSRGGPPQETQYF
CDR3 DNA: TGTGCCAGCAGCAGAGGGGGCCCTCCCCAAGAGACCCAGTACTTC

V gene: TRBV15
clone size: few
J gene: TRBJ2-3
D gene: TRBD2
CDR3 protein: CATSKKLAGAADTQYF
CDR3 DNA: TGTGCCACCAGCAAAAAGCTAGCGGGAGCTGCAGATACGCAGTATTTT

V gene: TRBV28
clone size: few
J gene: TRBJ2-2
D gene: .
CDR3 protein: CASSSSPVTGELFF
CDR3 DNA: TGTGCCAGCAGTTCCTCACCAGTCACCGGGGAGCTGTTTTTT

V gene: TRBV7-9
clone size: few
J gene: TRBJ1-1
D gene: .
CDR3 protein: CASSPGGEAFF
CDR3 DNA: TGTGCCAGCAGCCCGGGTGGTGAAGCTTTCTTT

V gene: TRBV7-9
clone size: few
J gene: TRBJ1-1
D gene: .
CDR3 protein: CASSSWDMNTEAFF
CDR3 DNA: TGTGCCAGCAGCTCGTGGGACATGAACACTGAAGCTTTCTTT

V gene: TRBV7-3
clone size: few
J gene: TRBJ2-1
D gene: .
CDR3 protein: CASSLINYREQFF
CDR3 DNA: TGTGCCAGCAGCTTAATAAATTATAGAGAGCAGTTCTTC

V gene: TRBV5-4
clone size: few
J gene: TRBJ2-3
D gene: TRBD2
CDR3 protein: CASSGRLAGSTDTQYF
CDR3 DNA: TGTGCCAGCAGCGGGCGACTAGCGGGCAGCACAGATACGCAGTATTTT

V gene: TRBV29-1
clone size: .
J gene: TRBJ2-3
D gene: TRBD2
CDR3 protein: CSAGTIGMGTDTQYF
CDR3 DNA: TGCAGCGCCGGGACTATCGGGATGGGAACAGATACGCAGTATTTT